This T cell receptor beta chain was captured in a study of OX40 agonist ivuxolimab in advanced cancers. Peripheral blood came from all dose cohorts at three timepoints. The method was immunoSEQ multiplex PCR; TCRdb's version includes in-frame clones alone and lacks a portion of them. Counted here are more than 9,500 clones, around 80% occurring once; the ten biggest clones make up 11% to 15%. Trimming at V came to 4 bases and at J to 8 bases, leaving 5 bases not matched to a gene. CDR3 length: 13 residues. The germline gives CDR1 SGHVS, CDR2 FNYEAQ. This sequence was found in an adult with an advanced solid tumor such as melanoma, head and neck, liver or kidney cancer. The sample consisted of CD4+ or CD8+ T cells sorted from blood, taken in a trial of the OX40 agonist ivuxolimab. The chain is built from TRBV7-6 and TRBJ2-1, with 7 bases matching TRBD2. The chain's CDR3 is CASSSWGRDEQFF. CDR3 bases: TGTGCCAGCAGCTCTTGGGGGAGGGATGAGCAGTTCTTC.